These T cell receptor beta chains were read from a single sample in a study of blood T cell repertoires in COVID-19. Assay: immunoSEQ multiplex PCR; the TCRdb copy retains only in-frame clones and omits some. The data hold fewer than 250,000 clones, with more than 70% observed a single time. Input material: peripheral blood. The receptors come from a woman aged 55-70 years with acute or convalescent COVID-19. Each CDR3 is given with its conserved first and last residue. The D gene is left open where the match is weak. Clone size is given for some rows only: seen once, a few or many times, or a class if the clone is expanded.

>.|TRBJ2-2|TRBV20-1|.
TGCAGTGCTAGTAAGAACTGGGAGCTGTTTTTT
CSASKNWELFF
>.|TRBJ2-1|TRBV28|.
TGTGCCAGCAGTTTATCGGTAGGGGGAAGCGTTCGGTACAATGAGCAGTTCTTC
CASSLSVGGSVRYNEQFF
>.|TRBJ2-7|TRBV18|TRBD2
TGTGCCAGCTCACCTCCCGGTAGCGGGAGAAGCTACGAGCAGTACTTC
CASSPPGSGRSYEQYF
>few|TRBJ2-7|TRBV10-1|.
TGCGCCAGCAGTGAGTCCTGGGCATCCTACGAGCAGTACTTC
CASSESWASYEQYF
>.|TRBJ1-6|TRBV7-2|.
TGTGCCAGCAGCTTGAGCGGTCCGCGATCACCCCTCCACTTT
CASSLSGPRSPLHF
>once|TRBJ2-5|TRBV14|.
TGTGCCAGCAGCCCTCGGACAGTGAAAGAGACCCAGTACTTC
CASSPRTVKETQYF
>.|TRBJ2-5|TRBV18|.
TGTGCCAGCTCACCCCCGGGAGGGGGCACAGAGACCCAGTACTTC
CASSPPGGGTETQYF
>.|TRBJ2-7|TRBV6-2/TRBV6-3|TRBD2
TGTGCCAGCAGTTACCCAGGCCTAGCGGGCAACGAGCAGTACTTC
CASSYPGLAGNEQYF
>.|TRBJ2-1|TRBV13|TRBD2
TGTGCCAGCAGCCCTGGGACTAGCGGGGGTGTTGAGCAGTTCTTC
CASSPGTSGGVEQFF
>.|TRBJ1-3|TRBV6-5|.
TGTGCCAGCAGTTATCAGGCACAGTTCTCTGGAAACACCATATATTTT
CASSYQAQFSGNTIYF
>once|TRBJ1-1|TRBV10-2|TRBD1
TGCGCCAGGGACAGGGCGAACACTGAAGCTTTCTTT
CARDRANTEAFF
>.|TRBJ1-6|TRBV18|TRBD1
TGTGCCAGCTCTCGACAGGGGAATTCCTATAATTCACCCCTCCACTTT
CASSRQGNSYNSPLHF
>.|TRBJ2-3|TRBV2|TRBD2
TGTGCCAGCAGTTTAACTAGCGGGAGGGGTTCCAGCACAGATACGCAGTATTTT
CASSLTSGRGSSTDTQYF
>.|TRBJ2-2|TRBV11-2|.
TGTGCCAGCAGCTTAGTGGGGGCGGACACCGGGGAGCTGTTTTTT
CASSLVGADTGELFF
>.|TRBJ1-3|TRBV6-5|.
TGTGCCAGCAGCCCGCACAGATCTGGAAACACCATATATTTT
CASSPHRSGNTIYF
>.|TRBJ2-1|TRBV4-2|.
TGTGCCAGCAGCCAAGATAGGGGATACAATGAGCAGTTCTTC
CASSQDRGYNEQFF
>.|TRBJ1-1|TRBV28|TRBD1
TGTGCCAGCAGCCTACCCCCGGGACAGACAAACACTGAAGCTTTCTTT
CASSLPPGQTNTEAFF
>.|TRBJ2-2|TRBV25-1|.
TGTGCCAGCAGTGAATCCCAGGGAAGGAACACCGGGGAGCTGTTTTTT
CASSESQGRNTGELFF
>.|TRBJ1-1|TRBV4-2|TRBD1
TGTGCCAGCAGCCAAGACCCCGGGACAGGGACAGAAGCTTTCTTT
CASSQDPGTGTEAFF
>.|TRBJ1-6|TRBV6-5|TRBD1
TGTGCCAGCAGTTACTCCCGACAGGGTCTCAATTCACCCCTCCACTTT
CASSYSRQGLNSPLHF
>once|TRBJ2-4|TRBV28|TRBD1
TGTGCCAGCAGCTCAAGGGAGTGGGGACAGTCTTCCCAAAACATTCAGTACTTC
CASSSREWGQSSQNIQYF
>.|TRBJ2-5|TRBV20-1|TRBD2
TGCAGTGCTAGTCGACTAGCGGGGGGCCGTAGGATTCAAGAGACCCAGTACTTC
CSASRLAGGRRIQETQYF
>.|TRBJ2-3|TRBV11-2|.
TGTGCCAGCAGCTTAGAAGGACTGACAGATACGCAGTATTTT
CASSLEGLTDTQYF
>.|TRBJ2-7|TRBV7-9|.
TGTGCCAGCAGCTTAGCGGGAGGAACCTACGAGCAGTACTTC
CASSLAGGTYEQYF
>.|TRBJ2-5|TRBV19|TRBD1
TGTGCCAGTAGTGACCACTCCGGGACAGGAGAGACCCAGTACTTC
CASSDHSGTGETQYF
>once|TRBJ1-5|TRBV10-1|.
TGCGCCAGCAGTGCTGAGAGGGATCAGCCCCAGCATTTT
CASSAERDQPQHF
>.|TRBJ2-7|TRBV5-1|.
TGCGCCAGCAGCTTGGATGGCAGCGTCCTGGGCGAGCAGTACTTC
CASSLDGSVLGEQYF
>.|TRBJ2-7|TRBV9|.
TGTGCCAGCAGCCCACGAATGGCAGGGGTCGAGCAGTACTTC
CASSPRMAGVEQYF
>.|TRBJ2-1|TRBV4-1|.
TGCGCCAGCAGCCAAGGGATCGGACAGATCTACAATGAGCAGTTCTTC
CASSQGIGQIYNEQFF
>.|TRBJ2-3|TRBV29-1|.
TGCAGCACTCGGCGGTCCACAGATACGCAGTATTTT
CSTRRSTDTQYF
>.|TRBJ1-1|TRBV6-4|.
TGTGCCAGCAAGTCAGAAGAAGCTTTCTTT
CASKSEEAFF
>.|TRBJ1-4|TRBV15|.
TGTGCCACTAGATTGAATGAAAAACTGTTTTTT
CATRLNEKLFF
>.|TRBJ2-1|TRBV15|TRBD2
TGTGCCACCAGCAGAGATAGACTAGCGACCTACAATGAGCAGTTCTTC
CATSRDRLATYNEQFF
>few|TRBJ2-1|TRBV6-2/TRBV6-3|TRBD2
TGTGCCAGCAGTTACGGTAGCGGGGGATCATACAATGAGCAGTTCTTC
CASSYGSGGSYNEQFF
>.|TRBJ1-1|TRBV7-9|TRBD1
TGTGCCAGCAGCTTTGGACAGGGCACTGAAGCTTTCTTT
CASSFGQGTEAFF
>.|TRBJ1-1|TRBV7-9|TRBD1
TGTGCCAGTCAAACAGGGGCCCTTTCGGGAACTGAAGCTTTCTTT
CASQTGALSGTEAFF
>.|TRBJ1-1|TRBV7-2|.
TGTGCCAGCAGCAACCCTTTGGGGGCAGGGGCCACTGAAGCTTTCTTT
CASSNPLGAGATEAFF
>.|TRBJ2-3|TRBV5-1|TRBD2
TGCGCCAGCAGCTTGGGAGCGGGACTCACAGATACGCAGTATTTT
CASSLGAGLTDTQYF
>.|TRBJ1-1|TRBV11-2|.
TGTGCCAGCAGCTTAAATTTAAACACTGAAGCTTTCTTT
CASSLNLNTEAFF
>once|TRBJ2-1|TRBV10-3|TRBD2
TGTGCCATCGGTACTAGCGGGAGTAATGAGCAGTTCTTC
CAIGTSGSNEQFF
>few|TRBJ2-5|TRBV9|.
TGTGCCAGCAGCGTAGCCAGACAAGAGACCCAGTACTTC
CASSVARQETQYF
>.|TRBJ1-1|TRBV19|.
TGTGCCAGTAAATTGGGCCCATCGACCTTGAACACTGAAGCTTTCTTT
CASKLGPSTLNTEAFF
>.|TRBJ1-4|TRBV6-6|TRBD1
TGTGCCAGCAGCCGACGGGGACAGGGGGGTGAAAAACTGTTTTTT
CASSRRGQGGEKLFF
>.|TRBJ1-2|TRBV3-1/TRBV3-2|TRBD1
TGTGCCAGCAGCCCCTCTGACAGGGCCAACTATGGCTACACCTTC
CASSPSDRANYGYTF
>few|TRBJ2-7|TRBV5-1|.
TGCGCCAGCAGCTTGGAAGGGGCCCCGTCGCACGAGCAGTACTTC
CASSLEGAPSHEQYF
>few|TRBJ2-7|TRBV19|.
TGTGCCAGTAGTGCCCAGGGGGAGGACACCTACGAGCAGTACTTC
CASSAQGEDTYEQYF
>.|TRBJ2-1|TRBV2|TRBD2
TGTGCCAGCAGGGTTGGTGGGACTAGCGGGAGGCCCGAGCAGTTCTTC
CASRVGGTSGRPEQFF
>once|TRBJ1-2|TRBV3-1/TRBV3-2|.
TGTGCCAGCAGCCAATGGCAGACAGTTGCCTACACCTTC
CASSQWQTVAYTF
>.|TRBJ1-4|TRBV18|.
TGTGCCAGCTCACCACTTACGGGGACAACTAATGAAAAACTGTTTTTT
CASSPLTGTTNEKLFF
>.|TRBJ1-4|TRBV4-1|.
TGCGCCAGCAGCCGGCAGGGGCGGGCTAATGAAAAACTGTTTTTT
CASSRQGRANEKLFF
>.|TRBJ1-6|TRBV10-3|.
TGTGCCATCAGTGAGTCGGCTCCTAGATATTCACCCCTCCACTTT
CAISESAPRYSPLHF
>.|TRBJ2-1|TRBV4-2|TRBD2
TGTGCCAGCAGCCAAGATGGGCTGGCGGCGGGAGGGACCTACAATGAGCAGTTCTTC
CASSQDGLAAGGTYNEQFF
>once|TRBJ2-1|TRBV4-2|TRBD2
TGTGCCAGCAGCCAAGATGTGGCCCCCTCGACTAGCGGGAGTAGGAATGAGCAGTTCTTC
CASSQDVAPSTSGSRNEQFF